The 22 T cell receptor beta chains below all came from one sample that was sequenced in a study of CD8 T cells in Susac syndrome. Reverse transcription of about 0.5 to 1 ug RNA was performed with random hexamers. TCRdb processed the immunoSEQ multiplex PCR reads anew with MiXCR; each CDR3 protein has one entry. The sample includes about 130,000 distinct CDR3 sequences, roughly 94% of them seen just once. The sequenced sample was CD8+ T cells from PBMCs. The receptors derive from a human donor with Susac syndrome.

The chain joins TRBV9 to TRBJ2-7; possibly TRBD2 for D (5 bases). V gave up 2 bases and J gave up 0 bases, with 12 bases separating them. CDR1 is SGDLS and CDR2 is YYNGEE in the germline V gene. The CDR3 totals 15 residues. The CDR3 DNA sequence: TGTGCCAGCAGCGTGGTGGCTAGCCTCTCCTACGAGCAGTACTTC. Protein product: CASSVVASLSYEQYF.

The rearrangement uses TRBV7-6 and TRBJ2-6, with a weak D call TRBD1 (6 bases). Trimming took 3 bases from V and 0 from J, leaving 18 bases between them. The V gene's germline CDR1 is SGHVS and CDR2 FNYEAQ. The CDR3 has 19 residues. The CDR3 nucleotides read TGTGCCAGCAGCTTGGACAGCCTTTTGGGCCTCTCTGGGGCCAACGTCCTGACTTTC. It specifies CASSLDSLLGLSGANVLTF.

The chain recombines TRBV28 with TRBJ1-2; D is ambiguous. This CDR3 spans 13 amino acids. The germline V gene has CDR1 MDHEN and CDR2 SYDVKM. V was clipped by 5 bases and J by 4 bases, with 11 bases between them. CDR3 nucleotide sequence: TGTGCCAGCAGTCCTCTTATCCTCTATGGCTACACCTTC. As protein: CASSPLILYGYTF.

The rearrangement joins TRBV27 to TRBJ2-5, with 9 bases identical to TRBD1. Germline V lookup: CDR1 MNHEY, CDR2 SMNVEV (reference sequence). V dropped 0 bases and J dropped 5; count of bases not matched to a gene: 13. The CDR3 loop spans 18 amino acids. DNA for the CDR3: TGTGCCAGCAGTTTATCCTCGGGACAGGGTGACCCCCGGGAGACCCAGTACTTC. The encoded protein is CASSLSSGQGDPRETQYF.

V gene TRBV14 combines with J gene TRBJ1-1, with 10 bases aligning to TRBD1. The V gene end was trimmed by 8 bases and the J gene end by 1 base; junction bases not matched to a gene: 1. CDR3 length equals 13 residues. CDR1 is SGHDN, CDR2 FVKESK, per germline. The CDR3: CASGTGENTEAFF. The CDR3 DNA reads TGTGCCAGCGGGACAGGGGAGAACACTGAAGCTTTCTTT.

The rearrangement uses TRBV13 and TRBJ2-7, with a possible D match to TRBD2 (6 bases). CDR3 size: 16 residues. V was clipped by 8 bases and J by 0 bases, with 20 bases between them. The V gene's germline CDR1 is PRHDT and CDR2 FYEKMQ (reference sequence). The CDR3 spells CASSDGGGGVSYEQYF. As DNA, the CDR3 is TGTGCCAGCTCTGACGGTGGCGGAGGGGTCTCCTACGAGCAGTACTTC.

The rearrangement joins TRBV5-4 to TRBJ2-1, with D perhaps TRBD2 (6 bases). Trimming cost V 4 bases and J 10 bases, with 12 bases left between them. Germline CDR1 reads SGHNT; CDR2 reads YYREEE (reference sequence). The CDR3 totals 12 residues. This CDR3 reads CASSRDSGEQFF. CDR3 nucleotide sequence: TGTGCCAGCAGCCGGGACTCCGGGGAGCAGTTCTTC.

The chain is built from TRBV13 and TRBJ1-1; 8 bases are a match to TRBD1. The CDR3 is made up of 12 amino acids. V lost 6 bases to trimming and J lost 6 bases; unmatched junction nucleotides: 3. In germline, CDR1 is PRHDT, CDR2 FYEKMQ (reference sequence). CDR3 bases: TGTGCCAGCAGTTTGGACAGGGCTGAAGCTTTCTTT. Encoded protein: CASSLDRAEAFF.

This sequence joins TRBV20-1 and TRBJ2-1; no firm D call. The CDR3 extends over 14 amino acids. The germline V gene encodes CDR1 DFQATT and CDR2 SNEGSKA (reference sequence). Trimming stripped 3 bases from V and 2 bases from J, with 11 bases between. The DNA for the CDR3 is TGCAGTGCTAGTGCGAGCGAAACCTACAATGAGCAGTTCTTC. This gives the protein CSASASETYNEQFF.

Written as DNA, the CDR3 is TGTGCCACCAGTGATTCCGTAGATGAGCAGTTCTTC. Amino acid sequence: CATSDSVDEQFF. The rearrangement links TRBV24-1 to TRBJ2-1; D is unclear. Germline CDR1 is KGHDR and CDR2 is SFDVKD. V lost 2 bases and J 8 bases, leaving 6 bases between the germline ends. This CDR3 has 12 amino acids.

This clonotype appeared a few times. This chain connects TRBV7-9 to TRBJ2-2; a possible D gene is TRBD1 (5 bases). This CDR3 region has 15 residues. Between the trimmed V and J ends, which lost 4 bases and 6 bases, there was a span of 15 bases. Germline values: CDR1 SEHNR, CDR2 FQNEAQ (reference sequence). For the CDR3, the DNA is TGTGCCAGCAGCTCCCCATCCCTGGGGCCCGGGGAGCTGTTTTTT. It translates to CASSSPSLGPGELFF.

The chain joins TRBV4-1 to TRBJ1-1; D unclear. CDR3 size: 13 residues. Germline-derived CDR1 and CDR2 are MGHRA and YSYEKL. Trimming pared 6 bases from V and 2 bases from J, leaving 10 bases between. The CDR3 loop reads CASRSLLNTEAFF. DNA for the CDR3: TGCGCCAGCAGGTCCTTATTAAACACTGAAGCTTTCTTT.

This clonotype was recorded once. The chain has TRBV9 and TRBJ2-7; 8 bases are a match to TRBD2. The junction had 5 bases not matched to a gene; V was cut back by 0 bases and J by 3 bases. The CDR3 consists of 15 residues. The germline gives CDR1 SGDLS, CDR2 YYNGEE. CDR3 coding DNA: TGTGCCAGCAGCGTAGCCGGGGGGGCAATCTACGAGCAGTACTTC. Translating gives CASSVAGGAIYEQYF.

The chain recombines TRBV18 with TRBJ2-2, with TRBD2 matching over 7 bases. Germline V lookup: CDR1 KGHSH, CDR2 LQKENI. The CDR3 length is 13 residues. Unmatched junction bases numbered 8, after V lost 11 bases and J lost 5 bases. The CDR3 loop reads CAGEREETGELFF. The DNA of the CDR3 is TGTGCCGGTGAACGGGAGGAAACCGGGGAGCTGTTTTTT.

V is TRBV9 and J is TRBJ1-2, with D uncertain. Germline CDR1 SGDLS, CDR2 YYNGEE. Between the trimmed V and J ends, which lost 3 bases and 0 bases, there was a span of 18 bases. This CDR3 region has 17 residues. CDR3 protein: CASSGERVEGTNYGYTF. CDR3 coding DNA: TGTGCCAGCAGCGGTGAACGGGTCGAAGGAACTAACTATGGCTACACCTTC.

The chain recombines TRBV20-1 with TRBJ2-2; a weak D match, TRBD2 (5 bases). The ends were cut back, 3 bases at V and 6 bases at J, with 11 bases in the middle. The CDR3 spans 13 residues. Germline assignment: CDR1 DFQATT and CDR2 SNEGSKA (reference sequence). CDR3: CSASLRGSGELFF. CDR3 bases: TGCAGTGCTAGCCTAAGAGGGTCCGGGGAGCTGTTTTTT.

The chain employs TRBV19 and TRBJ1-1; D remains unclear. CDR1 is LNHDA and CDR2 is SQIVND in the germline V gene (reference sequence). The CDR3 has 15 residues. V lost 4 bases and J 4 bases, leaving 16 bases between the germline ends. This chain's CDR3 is CASSTSGRMSTEAFF. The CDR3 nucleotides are TGTGCCAGTAGTACCTCTGGCAGGATGAGCACTGAAGCTTTCTTT. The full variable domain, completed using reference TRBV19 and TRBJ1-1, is DGGITQSPKYLFRKEGQNVTLSCEQNLNHDAMYWYRQDPGQGLRLIYYSQIVNDFQKGDIAEGYSVSREKKESFPLTVTSAQKNPTAFYLCASSTSGRMSTEAFFGQGTRLTVV.

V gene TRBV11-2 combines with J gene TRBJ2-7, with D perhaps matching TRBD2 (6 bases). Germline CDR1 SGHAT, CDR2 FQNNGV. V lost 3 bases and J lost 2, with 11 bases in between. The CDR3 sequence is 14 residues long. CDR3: CASSFPGVAYEQYF. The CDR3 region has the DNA TGTGCCAGCAGCTTCCCGGGGGTTGCCTACGAGCAGTACTTC. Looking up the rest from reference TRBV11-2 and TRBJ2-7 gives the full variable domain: EAGVAQSPRYKIIEKRQSVAFWCNPISGHATLYWYQQILGQGPKLLIQFQNNGVVDDSQLPKDRFSAERLKGVDSTLKIQPAKLEDSAVYLCASSFPGVAYEQYFGPGTRLTVT.

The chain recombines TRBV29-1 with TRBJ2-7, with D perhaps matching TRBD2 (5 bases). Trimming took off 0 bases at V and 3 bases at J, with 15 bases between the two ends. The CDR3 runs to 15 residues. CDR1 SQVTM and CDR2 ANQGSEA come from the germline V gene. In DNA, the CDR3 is TGCAGCGTTGAAGACCCTGGAGGCATAGGCTACGAGCAGTACTTC. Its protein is CSVEDPGGIGYEQYF.

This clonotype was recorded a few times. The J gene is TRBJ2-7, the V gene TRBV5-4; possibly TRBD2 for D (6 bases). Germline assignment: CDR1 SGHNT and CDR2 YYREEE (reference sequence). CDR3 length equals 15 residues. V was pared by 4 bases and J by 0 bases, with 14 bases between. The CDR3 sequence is CASSGGGPSSYEQYF. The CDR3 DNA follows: TGTGCCAGCAGCGGAGGAGGGCCAAGCTCCTACGAGCAGTACTTC.

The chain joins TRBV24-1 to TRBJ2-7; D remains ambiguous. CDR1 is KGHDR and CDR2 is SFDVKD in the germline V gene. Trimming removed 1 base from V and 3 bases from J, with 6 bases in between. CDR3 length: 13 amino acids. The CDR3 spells CATSDLHSYEQYF. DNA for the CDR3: TGTGCCACCAGTGATTTACACAGCTACGAGCAGTACTTC.

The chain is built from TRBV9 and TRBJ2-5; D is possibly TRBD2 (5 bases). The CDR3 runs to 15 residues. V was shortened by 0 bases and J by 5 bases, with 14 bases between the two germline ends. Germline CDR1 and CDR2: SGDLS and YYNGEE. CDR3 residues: CASSVVPGSWETQYF. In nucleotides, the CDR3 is TGTGCCAGCAGCGTAGTTCCGGGGTCGTGGGAGACCCAGTACTTC. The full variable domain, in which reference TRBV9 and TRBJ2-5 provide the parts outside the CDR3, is DSGVTQTPKHLITATGQRVTLRCSPRSGDLSVYWYQQSLDQGLQFLIQYYNGEERAKGNILERFSAQQFPDLHSELNLSSLELGDSALYFCASSVVPGSWETQYFGPGTRLLVL.